This note documents a single T cell receptor (beta chain) sequence. This sample is part of a study of blood T cell repertoires in COVID-19. Background on the study: Material from acute and convalescent COVID-19 was sourced from the United States, Italy and Spain. T cells, B-cell-depleted T cells, or PBMCs supplied cDNA or gDNA.

Sequencing was performed with immunoSEQ multiplex PCR; in TCRdb, only in-frame clones are kept and a portion is missing. The sample lists roughly 190,000 clones, 70% to 90% occurring once. Trimming removed 6 bases at V and 2 bases at J, with 13 bases between. This CDR3 region has 15 residues. The germline V gene encodes CDR1 LGHNT and CDR2 FRNRAP. The chain has TRBV12-5 and TRBJ2-2; D possibly corresponds to TRBD2 (6 bases). The sample consisted of peripheral blood. This clonotype was obtained from a woman in her 40s who had recovered from COVID-19. CDR3 loop: CASGWDFPNTGELFF. In DNA, the CDR3 is TGTGCTAGTGGCTGGGACTTTCCAAACACCGGGGAGCTGTTTTTT.